This TCR beta chain was captured in a study of OX40 agonist ivuxolimab in advanced cancers. About the study: Given to patients was ivuxolimab, an agonistic anti-OX40 (CD134) antibody.

Data came from immunoSEQ multiplex PCR; TCRdb stores just in-frame clones and leaves some out. The sample lists about 64,000 clones; around 93% were seen once. Patients were ruled out by autoimmune disease history or systemic immunosuppression. Germline values: CDR1 KGHSH, CDR2 LQKENI. V lost 1 base and J 1 base, leaving 7 bases between the germline ends. The CDR3 totals 15 residues. The chain uses TRBV18 and TRBJ2-2; D is undetermined. This TCR was recovered from an adult with an advanced solid tumor such as melanoma, head and neck, liver or kidney cancer. The specimen comprised CD4+ or CD8+ T cells sorted from blood, sampled in a trial of the OX40 agonist ivuxolimab. In nucleotides, the CDR3 is TGTGCCAGCTCACCACTGAAACTGAACACCGGGGAGCTGTTTTTT. Translation gives CASSPLKLNTGELFF.